This T cell receptor (beta chain) was found in a study of CD8+CD57+ T cells in acquired aplastic anemia. On the study more broadly: Sorted CD4+ and CD8+ cell DNA averaged roughly 3 ug. Study-level points and caveats: Patients and healthy controls showed no significant CD8+ Simpson's diversity difference.

CDR3 size: 14 residues. Germline CDR1 and CDR2: LNHDA and SQIVND (reference sequence). With V trimmed by 5 bases and J by 5 bases, 6 bases remained unmatched. Details on this clonotype: The antigen remains unidentified.

TCR beta VDJ and CDR3 profiles were obtained from a genomic DNA template. TCRdb reanalysed the reads using MiXCR and keeps one entry per CDR3 protein. The table includes around 160,000 distinct CDR3 sequences, under 55% detected once. All sequencing subjects had displayed CD8+CD57+ cell expansion on flow cytometry. Sequenced sample: sorted CD4+, CD8+, or CD8+CD57+ T cells (not recorded which) from PBMCs. The chain has TRBV19 and TRBJ2-1, with 7 positions matching TRBD2. This TCR was sampled from a human donor with aplastic anemia. CDR3 loop: CASSSTSRDNEQFF. The CDR3 DNA reads TGTGCCAGTAGTTCGACTAGCCGGGACAATGAGCAGTTCTTC.